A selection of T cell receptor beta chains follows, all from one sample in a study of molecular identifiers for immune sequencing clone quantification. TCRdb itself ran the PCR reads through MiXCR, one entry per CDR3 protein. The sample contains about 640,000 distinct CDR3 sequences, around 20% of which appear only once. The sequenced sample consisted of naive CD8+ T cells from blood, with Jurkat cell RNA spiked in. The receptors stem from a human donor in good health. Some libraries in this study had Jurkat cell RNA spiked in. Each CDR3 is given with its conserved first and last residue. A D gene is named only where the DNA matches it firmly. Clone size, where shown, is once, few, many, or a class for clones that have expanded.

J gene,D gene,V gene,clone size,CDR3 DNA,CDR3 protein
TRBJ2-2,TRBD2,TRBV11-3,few,TGTGCCAGCAGCTTCGAGCGGGGGAACACCGGGGAGCTGTTTTTT,CASSFERGNTGELFF
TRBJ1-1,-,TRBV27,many,TGTGCCAGCAGTCTCCTCGCCCGACTTCAGGACACTGAAGCTTTCTTT,CASSLLARLQDTEAFF
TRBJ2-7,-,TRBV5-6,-,TGTGCCAGCAGCTTGCTTAGGACCACCTGCGAGCAGTACTTC,CASSLLRTTCEQYF
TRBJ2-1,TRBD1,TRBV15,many,TGTGCCACCAGCAGGGACAGGGGAATCGACAATGAGCAGTTCTTC,CATSRDRGIDNEQFF
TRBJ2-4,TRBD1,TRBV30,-,TGTGCCTGGAACCCGGGACAGGGTATAAACATTCAGTACTTC,CAWNPGQGINIQYF
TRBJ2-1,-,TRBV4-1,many,TGCGCCAGCAGCCAATCCCTAGCGACTTCTTTATACAATGAGCAGTTCTTC,CASSQSLATSLYNEQFF
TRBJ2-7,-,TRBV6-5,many,TGTGCCAGCAGTTACGGGGGGACAGACGAGCAGTACTTC,CASSYGGTDEQYF
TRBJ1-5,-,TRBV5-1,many,TGCGCCAGCAGCTTAAGTTCGGGGCAGCCCCAGCATTTT,CASSLSSGQPQHF
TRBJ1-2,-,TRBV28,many,TGTGCCAGCAATATTACCCCATCAGGGAGTGGCTACACCTTC,CASNITPSGSGYTF
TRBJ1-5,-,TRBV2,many,TGTGCCAGCAGTGTCGAGGAAGGTCAGCCCCAGCATTTT,CASSVEEGQPQHF
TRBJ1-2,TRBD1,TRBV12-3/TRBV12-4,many,TGTGCCAGCAGTTTGGGACAGAATGGCTACACCTTC,CASSLGQNGYTF
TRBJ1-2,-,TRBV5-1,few,TGCGCCAGCAGCTTGGGAATTGGTGACTCTAACTATGGCTACACCTTC,CASSLGIGDSNYGYTF
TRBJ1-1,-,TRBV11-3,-,TGTGCCAGCAGCTTAACGGGAATCCGAATGACTGAAGCTTTCTTT,CASSLTGIRMTEAFF
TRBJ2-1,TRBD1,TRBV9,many,TGTGCCAGCAGCGTCCCGACAGGGTCCTTTGAGGATGAGCAGTTCTTC,CASSVPTGSFEDEQFF
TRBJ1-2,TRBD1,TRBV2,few,TGTGCCAGCAGTGACAACAGGGGGCAGTACTATGGCTACACCTTC,CASSDNRGQYYGYTF
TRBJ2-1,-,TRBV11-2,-,TGTGCCAGCAGCTTCGAGAGTGGTGATGAGCAGTTCTTC,CASSFESGDEQFF
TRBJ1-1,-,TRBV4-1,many,TGCGCCAGCAGCCAAGTTACAGGGCCTGAAGCTTTCTTT,CASSQVTGPEAFF
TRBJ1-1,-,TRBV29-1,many,TGCAGCGTTGTTTGGGGGTTGACTGAAGCTTTCTTT,CSVVWGLTEAFF
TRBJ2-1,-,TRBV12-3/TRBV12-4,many,TGTGCCAGCAGAAGACCTTCCGGTGAGCAGTTCTTC,CASRRPSGEQFF
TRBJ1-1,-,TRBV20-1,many,TGCAGTGCTAGAGATCCGACATGGACTGAAGCTTTCTTT,CSARDPTWTEAFF
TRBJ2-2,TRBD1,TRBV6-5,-,TGTGCCAGCAGTTTAACGGGACAGACGAACACCGGGGAGCTGTTTTTT,CASSLTGQTNTGELFF
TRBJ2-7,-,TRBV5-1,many,TGCGCCAGCAGCTTGGCAGCCAGACAGATCACCTACGAGCAGTACTTC,CASSLAARQITYEQYF
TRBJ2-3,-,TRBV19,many,TGTGCCAGTAGTACTAGACTCACAGATACGCAGTATTTT,CASSTRLTDTQYF
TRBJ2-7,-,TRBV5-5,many,TGTGCCAGCAGCTCCGAAGCCCTGGGGGCCTACGAGCAGTACTTC,CASSSEALGAYEQYF
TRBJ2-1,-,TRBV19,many,TGTGCCAGTAGTTTTTCCTCCCGAGGTCCCGGTGAGCAGTTCTTC,CASSFSSRGPGEQFF
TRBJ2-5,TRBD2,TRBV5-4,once,TGTGCCAGCGGTTATAGCGGGATCGAGACCCAGTACTTC,CASGYSGIETQYF
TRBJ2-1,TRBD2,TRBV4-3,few,TGCGCCAGCAGCCAGGGAATAGCGGGAGCAATCAATGAGCAGTTCTTC,CASSQGIAGAINEQFF
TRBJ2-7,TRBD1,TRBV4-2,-,TGTGCCAGCAGCCAACAGGGGGCGCAGGGTTTCCCCTACGAGCAGTACTTC,CASSQQGAQGFPYEQYF
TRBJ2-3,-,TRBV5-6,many,TGTGCCAGCAGCTTGGGGACACCCAGCACAGATACGCAGTATTTT,CASSLGTPSTDTQYF
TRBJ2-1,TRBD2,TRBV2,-,TGTGCCAGCAGAGCCTCAGTGGAGGGACTAGCGGGCCCGAGGATCTACAATGAGCAGTTCTTC,CASRASVEGLAGPRIYNEQFF
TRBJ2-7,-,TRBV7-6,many,TGTGCCAGCAGCTTAGCTGACAGGAGGGGTGAGCAGTACTTC,CASSLADRRGEQYF
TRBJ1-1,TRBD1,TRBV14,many,TGTGCCAGCAGCCAAGAGGGACAGCTCAACACTGAAGCTTTCTTT,CASSQEGQLNTEAFF
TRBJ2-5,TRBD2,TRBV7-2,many,TGTGCCAGCAATAGCGGGAGGGCCTTTTGGGAGACCCAGTACTTC,CASNSGRAFWETQYF
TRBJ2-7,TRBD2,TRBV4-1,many,TGCGCCAGCAGCCACAGTAGCGGGGCTCCCTACGAGCAGTACTTC,CASSHSSGAPYEQYF
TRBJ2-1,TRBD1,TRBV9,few,TGTGCCAGCAGCGGGCCGGGACAGGCCTACAATGAGCAGTTCTTC,CASSGPGQAYNEQFF
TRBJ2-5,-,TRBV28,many,TGTGCCAGCAAAGAGGGTAGCATTGGGAAGACCCAGTACTTC,CASKEGSIGKTQYF
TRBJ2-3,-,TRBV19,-,TGTGCCAATAGTCTTCTGGCGGGCGCAGATACGCAGTATTTT,CANSLLAGADTQYF
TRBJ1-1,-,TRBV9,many,TGTGCCAGCAGCGTAGGGGGCGTTGGCACTGAAGCTTTCTTT,CASSVGGVGTEAFF
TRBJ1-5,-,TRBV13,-,TGTGCCAGCAGCTTAGGCCGCAGGGGCAATCAGCCCCAGCATTTT,CASSLGRRGNQPQHF
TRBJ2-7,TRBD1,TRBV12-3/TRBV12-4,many,TGTGCCAGCAGTGCCCACAGGGGCGAGCAGTACTTC,CASSAHRGEQYF
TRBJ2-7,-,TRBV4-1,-,TGCGCCAGCAGCCAAGAAACTCGACAGCACTACGAGCAGTACTTC,CASSQETRQHYEQYF
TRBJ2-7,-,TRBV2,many,TGTGCCAGCAGTGAAGGGCTGGGGGACGAGCAGTACTTC,CASSEGLGDEQYF
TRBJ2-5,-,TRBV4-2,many,TGTGCCAGCAGCCAGACCGAAACCCAAGGGGAGGGGGAAGGAGAGACCCAGTACTTC,CASSQTETQGEGEGETQYF
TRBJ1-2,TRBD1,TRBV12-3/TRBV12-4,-,TGTGCCAGCACCGAAAGGGCGGGACAGCGAAATTCCCAAAACTATGGCTACACCTTC,CASTERAGQRNSQNYGYTF
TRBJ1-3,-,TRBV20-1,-,TGCAGTGCTAGAATACCCCCGTCCGCCAGCTCTGGAAACACCATATATTTT,CSARIPPSASSGNTIYF
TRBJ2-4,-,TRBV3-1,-,TGTGCCAGCAGCCAAGAGAGCACGGAAAAACTTTGGGAGGATCTAGCCAAAAACATTCAGTACTTC,CASSQESTEKLWEDLAKNIQYF
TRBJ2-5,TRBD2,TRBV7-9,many,TGTGCCAGCAGCTTAGGGGACTATTTACAAGAGACCCAGTACTTC,CASSLGDYLQETQYF
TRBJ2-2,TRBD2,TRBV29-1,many,TGCAGCGTTGCGGGGGGTCCGGGCACCGGGGAGCTGTTTTTT,CSVAGGPGTGELFF
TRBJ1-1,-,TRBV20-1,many,TGCAGTGCTAGAGATCTGTTGAACACTGAAGCTTTCTTT,CSARDLLNTEAFF
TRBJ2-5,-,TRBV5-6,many,TGTGCCAGCAGCGGGGTAGCGGACCAAGAGACCCAGTACTTC,CASSGVADQETQYF
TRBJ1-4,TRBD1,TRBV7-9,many,TGTGCCAGCAGCTCGGAAGCCGGGACAGGGCCAGAAAAACTGTTTTTT,CASSSEAGTGPEKLFF
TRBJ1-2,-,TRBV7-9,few,TGTGCCAGCAGCCCGACCGCCAGCTCTAACTATGGCTACACCTTC,CASSPTASSNYGYTF
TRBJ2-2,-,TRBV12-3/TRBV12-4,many,TGTGCCAGCAGTTCGGGTGTCGGGGAGCTGTTTTTT,CASSSGVGELFF
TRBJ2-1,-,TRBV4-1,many,TGCGCCAGCAGCCAAGCGGGGCCTTACAATGAGCAGTTCTTC,CASSQAGPYNEQFF
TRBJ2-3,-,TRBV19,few,TGTGCCAGTAGTCAACTCTCCACAGATACGCAGTATTTT,CASSQLSTDTQYF
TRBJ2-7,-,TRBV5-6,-,TGTGCCAGCAGACTCAAAGGATCCCCTATGCAGTACTTC,CASRLKGSPMQYF
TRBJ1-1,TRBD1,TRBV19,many,TGTGCCAGTAGTTTACAGGGGATCGGTAGCACTGAAGCTTTCTTT,CASSLQGIGSTEAFF
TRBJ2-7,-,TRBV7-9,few,TGTGCCAGCAGCTTAGGGGCGGTGCTCTACGAGCAGTACTTC,CASSLGAVLYEQYF
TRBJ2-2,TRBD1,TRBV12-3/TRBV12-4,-,TGTGCCAGCAGCCCAGACAGGGAGATGGTCGGGGAGCTGTTTTTT,CASSPDREMVGELFF